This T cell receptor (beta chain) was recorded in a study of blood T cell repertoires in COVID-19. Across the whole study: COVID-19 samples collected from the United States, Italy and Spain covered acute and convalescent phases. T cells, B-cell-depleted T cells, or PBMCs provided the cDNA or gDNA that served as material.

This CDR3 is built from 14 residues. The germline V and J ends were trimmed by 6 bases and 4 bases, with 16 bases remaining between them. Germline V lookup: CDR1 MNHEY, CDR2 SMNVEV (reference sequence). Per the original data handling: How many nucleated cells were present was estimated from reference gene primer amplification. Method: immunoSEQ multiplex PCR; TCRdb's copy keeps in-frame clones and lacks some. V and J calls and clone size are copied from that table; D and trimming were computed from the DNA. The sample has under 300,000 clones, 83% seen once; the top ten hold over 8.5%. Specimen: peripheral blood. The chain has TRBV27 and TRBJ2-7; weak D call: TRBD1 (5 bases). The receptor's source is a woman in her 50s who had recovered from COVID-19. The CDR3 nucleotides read TGTGCCAGCAGCCCCCCCAGGGCTCTATACGAGCAGTACTTC. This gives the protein CASSPPRALYEQYF.